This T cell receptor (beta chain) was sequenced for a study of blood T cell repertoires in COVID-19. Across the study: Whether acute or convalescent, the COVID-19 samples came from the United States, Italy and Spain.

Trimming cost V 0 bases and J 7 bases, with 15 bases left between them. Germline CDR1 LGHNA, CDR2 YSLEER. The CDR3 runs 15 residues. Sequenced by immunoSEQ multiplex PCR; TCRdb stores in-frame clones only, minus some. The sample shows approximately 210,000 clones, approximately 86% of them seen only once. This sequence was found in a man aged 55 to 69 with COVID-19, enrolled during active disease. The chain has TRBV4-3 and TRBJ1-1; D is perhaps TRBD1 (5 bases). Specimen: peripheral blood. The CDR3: CASSQERTKRGEAFF. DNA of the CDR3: TGCGCCAGCAGCCAAGAAAGGACCAAAAGGGGTGAAGCTTTCTTT.